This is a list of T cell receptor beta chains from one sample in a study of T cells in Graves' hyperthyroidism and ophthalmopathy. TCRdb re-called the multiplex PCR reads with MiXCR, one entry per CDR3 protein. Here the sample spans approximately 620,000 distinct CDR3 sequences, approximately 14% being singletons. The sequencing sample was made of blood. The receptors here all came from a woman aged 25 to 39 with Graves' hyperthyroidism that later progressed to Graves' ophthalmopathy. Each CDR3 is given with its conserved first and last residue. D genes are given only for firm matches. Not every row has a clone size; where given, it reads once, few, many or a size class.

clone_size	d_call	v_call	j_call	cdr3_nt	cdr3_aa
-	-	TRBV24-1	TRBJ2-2	TGTGCCACCAGTGAGAGGGGCACCGGGGAGCTGTTTTTT	CATSERGTGELFF
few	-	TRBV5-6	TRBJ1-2	TGTGCCAGCAGCTCGCTACGGGGCCACTATGGCTACACCTTC	CASSSLRGHYGYTF
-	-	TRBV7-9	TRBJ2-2	TGTGCCAGCCCAATCCGAGCGGGCACCGGGGAGCTGTTTTTT	CASPIRAGTGELFF
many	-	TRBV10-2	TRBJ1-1	TGCGCCAGCAGTGAGTCGTACACTGAAGCTTTCTTT	CASSESYTEAFF
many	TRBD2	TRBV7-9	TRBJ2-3	TGTGCCAGCAGCTTATTATTAGCGGGAGAACTCGATACGCAGTATTTT	CASSLLLAGELDTQYF
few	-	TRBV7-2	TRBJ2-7	TGTGCCAGCAGCTTAAGTCTGGGCAGCCTCTCCTACGAGCAGTACTTC	CASSLSLGSLSYEQYF
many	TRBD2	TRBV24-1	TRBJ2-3	TGTGCCACCGGAGAGCTAGCGGGAGCCACAGATACGCAGTATTTT	CATGELAGATDTQYF
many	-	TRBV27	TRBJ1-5	TGTGCCAGCAGTTTAAAGGCCCCTCAGCCCCAGCATTTT	CASSLKAPQPQHF
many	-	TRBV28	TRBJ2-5	TGTGCCAGCAGTTTTGCCCGGGGCTGGGAGACCCAGTACTTC	CASSFARGWETQYF
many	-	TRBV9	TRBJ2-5	TGTGCCAGCAGCGTAGCCCCTCCTGGAAGGGCTGGAGAGACCCAGTACTTC	CASSVAPPGRAGETQYF
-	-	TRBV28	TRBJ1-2	TGTGCCAGCAGTTTATACCTACAGGGAAGCGCTATAGACTACACCTTC	CASSLYLQGSAIDYTF
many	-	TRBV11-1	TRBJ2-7	TGTGCCAGCAGCCGACCCTTCACGGGGACCTACGAGCAGTACTTC	CASSRPFTGTYEQYF
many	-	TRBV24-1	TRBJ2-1	TGTGCCACCAGTGATTTCGGGGTCAATGAGCAGTTCTTC	CATSDFGVNEQFF
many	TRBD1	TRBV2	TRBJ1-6	TGTGCCAGCAGCCAAGACAGGGCAGTAACGAATTCACCCCTCCACTTT	CASSQDRAVTNSPLHF
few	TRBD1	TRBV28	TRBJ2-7	TGTGCCACCTGGGACAGGGGATACGAGCAGTACTTC	CATWDRGYEQYF
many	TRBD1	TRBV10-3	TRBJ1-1	TGTGCCTCACGGGACAGGGGAAGCACTGAAGCTTTCTTT	CASRDRGSTEAFF
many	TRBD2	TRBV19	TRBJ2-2	TGTGCCACCGCTGAGGGGAGCGGGAGGTACACCGGGGAGCTGTTTTTT	CATAEGSGRYTGELFF
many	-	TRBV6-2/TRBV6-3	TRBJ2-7	TGTGCCAGCAGTTACTCGAAAGGGGACCCTTCCTACGAGCAGTACTTC	CASSYSKGDPSYEQYF
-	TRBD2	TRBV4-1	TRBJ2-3	TGCGCCAGCAGCCAACTTAGCGGGAGGGGCACAGATACGCAGTATTTT	CASSQLSGRGTDTQYF
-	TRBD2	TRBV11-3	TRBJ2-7	TGTGCCAGCAGCCCTATATCGGCGGGAGGCGTGTTGGAGCAGTACTTC	CASSPISAGGVLEQYF
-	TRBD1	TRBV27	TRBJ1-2	TGTGCCAGCAGTTTATCCCCACAGGGGAGATATGGCTACACCTTC	CASSLSPQGRYGYTF
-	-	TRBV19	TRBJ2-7	TGTGCCAGTAGTATAGTCTTCTGGGGGGCCAACCCCTACGAGCAGTACTTC	CASSIVFWGANPYEQYF
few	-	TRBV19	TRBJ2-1	TGTGCCAGTAGTATCACCCTAGCCAATGAGCAGTTCTTC	CASSITLANEQFF
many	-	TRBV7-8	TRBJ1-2	TGTGCCAGCAGATCCATCGAGGGTGGCTACACCTTC	CASRSIEGGYTF
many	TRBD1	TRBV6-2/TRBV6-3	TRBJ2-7	TGTGCCAGCAGTTACTCAACGGGACAGCCCGAGCAGTACTTC	CASSYSTGQPEQYF
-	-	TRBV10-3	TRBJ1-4	TGTGCCATCAGTGGATCGAGACAGCAGGACCGGGAAAAACTGTTTTTT	CAISGSRQQDREKLFF
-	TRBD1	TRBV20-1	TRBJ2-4	TGCAGTGCTAAACCTCCATCCGGGACAGGGGACACCGTAGCCAAAAACATTCAGTACTTC	CSAKPPSGTGDTVAKNIQYF
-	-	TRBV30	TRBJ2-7	TGTGCCTGGGGGATGATCGAGCAGTGCTTC	CAWGMIEQCF
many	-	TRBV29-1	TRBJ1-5	TGCAGCGTGGGGGGTGACACGAGCGGCAATCAGCCCCAGCATTTT	CSVGGDTSGNQPQHF
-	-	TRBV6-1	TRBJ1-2	TGTGCCAGCGGTGACCTCTATGGCTACACCTTC	CASGDLYGYTF
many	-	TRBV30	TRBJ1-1	TGTGCCTGGATAAAGTTGGAGAGGGCTTTCTTT	CAWIKLERAFF
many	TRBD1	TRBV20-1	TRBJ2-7	TGCAGTGCTCCGACCCCCGCGGACAGGGAGTACCACGAGCAGTACTTC	CSAPTPADREYHEQYF
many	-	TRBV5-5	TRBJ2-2	TGTGCCAGCAGCTTGTTTTCCGGGGAGCTGTTTTTT	CASSLFSGELFF
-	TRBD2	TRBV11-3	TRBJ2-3	TGTGCCAGCAGCTTAGATTGGCTAGCGGGAGTGGGGACAGATACGCAGTATTTT	CASSLDWLAGVGTDTQYF
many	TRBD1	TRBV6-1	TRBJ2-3	TGTGCCAGCACCTACGTAGGACAGGGCACAGATACGCAGTATTTT	CASTYVGQGTDTQYF
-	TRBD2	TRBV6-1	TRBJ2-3	TGTGTCAGCAGTGAATGGGGGGGAGGCGGGCTATCCGATACGCAGTATTTT	CVSSEWGGGGLSDTQYF
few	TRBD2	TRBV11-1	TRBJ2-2	TGCGCCAGCAGCCTAACCCCCAGCGGGAGGGCCGGGGAGCTGTTTTTT	CASSLTPSGRAGELFF
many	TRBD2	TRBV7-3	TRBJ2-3	TGTGCCAGCAGCTTAACGTTAGCGGGAGAATTGGATACGCAGTATTTT	CASSLTLAGELDTQYF